The 8 T cell receptor beta chains reported below all come from one sample, sequenced in a study of T cell responses to AZD1222 COVID-19 vaccine. TCRdb's copy holds only in-frame clones and misses some; the assay was immunoSEQ multiplex PCR. The table lists about 89,000 clones, around 90% of them singletons, with around 10% in the top ten. The specimen comprised peripheral blood, sampled 28 days after the second AZD1222 dose. These TCRs come from an adult who received the AZD1222 COVID-19 vaccine.

J is TRBJ2-2 and V is TRBV11-2; no firm D call. The CDR3 covers 14 residues. Trimming took 1 base from V and 6 from J, leaving 9 bases between them. Germline V gene sequence: CDR1 SGHAT, CDR2 FQNNGV. The CDR3 is CASSLVRASGELFF. The CDR3, as DNA: TGTGCCAGCAGCTTAGTACGGGCGTCCGGGGAGCTGTTTTTT.

This clone was seen just once. This rearrangement joins TRBV6-5 to TRBJ1-1; 7 bases line up with TRBD1. V trimming: 2 bases; J trimming: 3 bases; junction bases outside the gene matches: 3. Per germline, CDR1 MNHEY and CDR2 SVGAGI. This CDR3 has 14 amino acids. The CDR3, as DNA: TGTGCCAGCAGTTACAGGGGGCGCGACACTGAAGCTTTCTTT. This encodes CASSYRGRDTEAFF.

The CDR3 sequence: CASSGLGLGGYGYTF. The CDR3 nucleotides are TGTGCCAGCAGCGGCCTTGGGCTCGGCGGGTATGGCTACACCTTC. The rearrangement links TRBV9 to TRBJ1-2; D is unresolved. The CDR3 loop spans 15 amino acids. Germline loops: CDR1 SGDLS, CDR2 YYNGEE. V dropped 3 bases and J dropped 5 bases, with 17 bases sitting between them.

CDR3 sequence: CASSRQGVTGEQFF. The DNA for the CDR3 is TGTGCCAGCAGCCGTCAGGGGGTAACAGGTGAGCAGTTCTTC. The V and J genes are TRBV7-3 and TRBJ2-1, with 7 bases that match TRBD1. V dropped 5 bases and J dropped 9; count of bases not matched to a gene: 10. The CDR3 is 14 residues long. Germline CDR1 and CDR2: SGHTA and FQGTGA.

The rearrangement joins TRBV5-1 to TRBJ2-3, with D possibly being TRBD2 (7 bases). CDR1 and CDR2 from the germline V gene are SGHRS and YFSETQ. Deletions cut 4 bases from V and 3 bases from J, with 18 bases between. This CDR3 is 16 amino acids long. In nucleotides, the CDR3 is TGCGCCAGCAGCCCACTAACGGGGGGCAGGACAGATACGCAGTATTTT. Protein sequence: CASSPLTGGRTDTQYF.

This clone occurred once. This chain's CDR3 is CASSFDRLNTEAFF. For the CDR3, the DNA is TGTGCCAGCAGCTTTGACAGGCTGAACACTGAAGCTTTCTTT. The V and J genes are TRBV7-2 and TRBJ1-1; weak D call: TRBD1 (6 bases). The CDR3 is 14 amino acids. Trimming cost V 3 bases and J 0 bases, with 8 bases left between them. The V gene's germline CDR1 is SGHTA and CDR2 FQGNSA.

This clone has just one count. The CDR3 nucleotides read TGCAGCGCGGACGGACTGAACACTGAAGCTTTCTTT. Its protein product is CSADGLNTEAFF. The V call is TRBV29-1, the J call TRBJ1-1; the D is unclear. Trimming shortened V by 7 bases and J by 0 bases, and 9 bases separated the two germline ends. Per germline, CDR1 SQVTM and CDR2 ANQGSEA. The CDR3 totals 12 residues.

This clone was recorded once. The V and J genes are TRBV6-5 and TRBJ1-2; 7 positions match TRBD1. V trimming: 3 bases; J trimming: 5 bases; junction bases outside the gene matches: 9. This CDR3 is built from 15 residues. From germline, CDR1 is MNHEY and CDR2 SVGAGI. CDR3: CASSYGRTGGYGYTF. Here the CDR3 DNA reads TGTGCCAGCAGTTATGGGCGGACAGGAGGTTATGGCTACACCTTC.